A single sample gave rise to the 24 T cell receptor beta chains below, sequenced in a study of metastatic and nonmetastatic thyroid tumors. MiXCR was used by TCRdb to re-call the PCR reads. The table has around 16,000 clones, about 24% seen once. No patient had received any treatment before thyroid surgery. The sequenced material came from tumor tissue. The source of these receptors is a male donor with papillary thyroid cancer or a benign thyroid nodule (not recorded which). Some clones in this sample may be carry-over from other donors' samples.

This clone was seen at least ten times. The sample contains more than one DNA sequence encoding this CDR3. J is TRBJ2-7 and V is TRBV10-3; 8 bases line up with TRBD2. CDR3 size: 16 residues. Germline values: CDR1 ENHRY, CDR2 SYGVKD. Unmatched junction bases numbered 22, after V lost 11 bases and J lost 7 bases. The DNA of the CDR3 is TGTGCCTCCGGCCTCGGGGCGATTGCCACGGGGGGGGAGCAGTACTTC. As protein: CASGLGAIATGGEQYF.

Here the CDR3 DNA reads TGTGCCTGGAGTGTACGGGGCAGGGAACCCAATCAGCCCCAGCATTTT. This encodes CAWSVRGREPNQPQHF. The rearrangement links TRBV30 to TRBJ1-5; a possible D gene is TRBD1 (5 bases). Looked up from germline, CDR1 is GTSNPN and CDR2 is SVGIG (reference sequence). V was cut by 0 bases and J by 3 bases, with 15 bases left in between. The CDR3 consists of 16 residues.

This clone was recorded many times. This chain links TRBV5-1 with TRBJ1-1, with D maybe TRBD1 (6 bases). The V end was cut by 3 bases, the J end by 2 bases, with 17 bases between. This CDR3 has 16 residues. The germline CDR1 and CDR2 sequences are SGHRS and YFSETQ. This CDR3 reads CASSSWGSGENTEAFF. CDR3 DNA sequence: TGCGCCAGCAGCTCCTGGGGTTCAGGGGAAAACACTGAAGCTTTCTTT.

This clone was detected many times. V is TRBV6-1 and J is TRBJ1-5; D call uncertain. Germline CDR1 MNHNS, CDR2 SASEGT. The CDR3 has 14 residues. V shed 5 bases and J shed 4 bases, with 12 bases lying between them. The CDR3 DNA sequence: TGTGCCAGCAGTCCGAACGGTCAAAATCAGCCCCAGCATTTT. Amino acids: CASSPNGQNQPQHF.

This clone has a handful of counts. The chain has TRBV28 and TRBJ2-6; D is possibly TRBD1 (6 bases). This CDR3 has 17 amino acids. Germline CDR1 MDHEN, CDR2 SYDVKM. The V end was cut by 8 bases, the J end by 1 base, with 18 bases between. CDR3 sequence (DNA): TGTGCCAGCGCTCGTGGGGGCGCGATATCTGGGGCCAACGTCCTGACTTTC. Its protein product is CASARGGAISGANVLTF.

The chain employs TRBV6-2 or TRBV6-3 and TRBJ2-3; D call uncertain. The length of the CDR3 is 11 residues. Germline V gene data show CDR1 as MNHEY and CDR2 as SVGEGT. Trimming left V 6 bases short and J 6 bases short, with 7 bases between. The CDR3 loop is CASRTEDTQYF. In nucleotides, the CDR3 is TGTGCCAGCAGGACGGAGGATACGCAGTATTTT.

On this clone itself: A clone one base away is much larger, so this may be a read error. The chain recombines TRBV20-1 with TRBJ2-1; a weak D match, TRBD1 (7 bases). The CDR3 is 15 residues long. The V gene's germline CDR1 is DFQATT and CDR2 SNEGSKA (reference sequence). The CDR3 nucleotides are TGCAGTGCTAGGGATGGGAACAGGGGAGGCCATGAGCAGCTCTTC. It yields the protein CSARDGNRGGHEQLF.

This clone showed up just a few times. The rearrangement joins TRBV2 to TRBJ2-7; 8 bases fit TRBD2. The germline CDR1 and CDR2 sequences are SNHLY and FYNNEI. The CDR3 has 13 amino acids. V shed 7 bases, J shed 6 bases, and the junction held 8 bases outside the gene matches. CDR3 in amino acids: CASTRTSTFEQYF. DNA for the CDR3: TGTGCCAGCACGAGGACTAGCACCTTCGAGCAGTACTTC.

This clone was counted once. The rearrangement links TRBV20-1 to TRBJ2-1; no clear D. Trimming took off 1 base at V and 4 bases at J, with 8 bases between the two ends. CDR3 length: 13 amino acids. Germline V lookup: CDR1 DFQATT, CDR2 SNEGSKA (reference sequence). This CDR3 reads CSARVSGYNEQFF. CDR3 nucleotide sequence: TGCAGTGCTAGAGTGTCCGGATACAATGAGCAGTTCTTC.

DNA for the CDR3: TGCGCCAGCATGGAATCCTACGAGCAGTACTTC. Translation: CASMESYEQYF. This chain uses TRBV5-1 with TRBJ2-7; D is undetermined. This CDR3 spans 11 amino acids. With 6 bases removed from V and 1 base from J, the gap between germline ends came to 5 bases. Germline values: CDR1 SGHRS, CDR2 YFSETQ.

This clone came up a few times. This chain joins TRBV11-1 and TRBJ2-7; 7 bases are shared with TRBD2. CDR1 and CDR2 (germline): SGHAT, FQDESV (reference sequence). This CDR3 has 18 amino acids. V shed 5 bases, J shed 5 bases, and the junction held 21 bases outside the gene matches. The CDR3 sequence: CASSLSWGGVSRVDEQYF. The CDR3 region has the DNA TGTGCCAGCAGCCTATCGTGGGGGGGTGTATCGAGAGTAGACGAGCAGTACTTC.

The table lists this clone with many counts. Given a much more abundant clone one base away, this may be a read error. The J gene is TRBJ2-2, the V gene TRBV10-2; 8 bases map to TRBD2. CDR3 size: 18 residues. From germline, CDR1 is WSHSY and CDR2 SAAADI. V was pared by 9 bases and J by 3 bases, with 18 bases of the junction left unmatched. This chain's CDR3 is CASKTPGRAGVHTGELFF. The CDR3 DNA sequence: TGCGCCAGTAAAACCCCGGGACGAGCGGGAGTACACACCGGGGAGCTGTTTTTT.

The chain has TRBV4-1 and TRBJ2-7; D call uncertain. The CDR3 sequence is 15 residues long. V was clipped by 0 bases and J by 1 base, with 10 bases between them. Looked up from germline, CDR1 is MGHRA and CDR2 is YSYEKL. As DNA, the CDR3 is TGCGCCAGCAGCCAAGATCGTACCAGATCCTACGAGCAGTACTTC. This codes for CASSQDRTRSYEQYF.

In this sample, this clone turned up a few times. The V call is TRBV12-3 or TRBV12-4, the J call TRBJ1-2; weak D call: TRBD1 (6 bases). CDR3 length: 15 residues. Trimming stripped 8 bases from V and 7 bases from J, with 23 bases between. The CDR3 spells CASLPPGASISGYTF. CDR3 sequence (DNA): TGTGCCAGCCTCCCCCCGGGGGCGTCCATATCTGGCTACACCTTC.

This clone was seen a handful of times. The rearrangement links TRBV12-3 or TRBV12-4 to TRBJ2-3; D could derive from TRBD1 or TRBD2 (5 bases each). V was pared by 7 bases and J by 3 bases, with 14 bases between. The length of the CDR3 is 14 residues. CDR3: CASKGLWGTDTQYF. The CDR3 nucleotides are TGTGCCAGCAAAGGGCTATGGGGGACAGATACGCAGTATTTT.

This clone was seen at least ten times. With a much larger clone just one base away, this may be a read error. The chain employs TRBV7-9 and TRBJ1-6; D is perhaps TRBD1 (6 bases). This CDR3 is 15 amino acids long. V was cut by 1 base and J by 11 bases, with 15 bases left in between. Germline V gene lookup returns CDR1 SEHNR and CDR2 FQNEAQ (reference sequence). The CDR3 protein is CASSLEGGGLPPLHF. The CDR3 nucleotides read TGTGCCAGCAGCTTAGAAGGAGGGGGTCTCCCACCCCTCCACTTT.

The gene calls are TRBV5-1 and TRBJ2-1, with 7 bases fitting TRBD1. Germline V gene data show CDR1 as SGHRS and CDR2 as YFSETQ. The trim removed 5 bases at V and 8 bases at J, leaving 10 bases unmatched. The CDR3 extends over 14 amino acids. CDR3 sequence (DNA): TGCGCCAGCAGAGCAGGAACAGGGGATGATGAGCAGTTCTTC. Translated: CASRAGTGDDEQFF.

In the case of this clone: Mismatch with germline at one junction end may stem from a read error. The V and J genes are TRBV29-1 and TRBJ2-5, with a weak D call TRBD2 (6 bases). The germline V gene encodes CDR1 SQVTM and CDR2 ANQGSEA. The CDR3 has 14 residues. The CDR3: CSVEGGDVQDTQYF. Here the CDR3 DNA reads TGCAGCGTTGAAGGCGGGGATGTCCAAGATACCCAGTACTTC.

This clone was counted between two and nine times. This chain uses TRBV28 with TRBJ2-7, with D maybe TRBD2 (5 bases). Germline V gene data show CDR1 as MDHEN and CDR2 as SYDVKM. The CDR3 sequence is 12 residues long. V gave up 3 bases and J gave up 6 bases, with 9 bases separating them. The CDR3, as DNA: TGTGCCAGCAGTTTCGAGGGCTTCGAGCAGTACTTC. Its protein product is CASSFEGFEQYF.

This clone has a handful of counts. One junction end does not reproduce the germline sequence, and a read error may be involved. Written as DNA, the CDR3 is TGCAGCGTTCAACTGGGGGGACAGTACAATGAGCAGTTCTTT. Translating it yields CSVQLGGQYNEQFF. The V and J genes are TRBV29-1 and TRBJ2-1, with D tentatively TRBD1 (7 bases). This CDR3 contains 14 residues. Germline V gives CDR1 SQVTM, CDR2 ANQGSEA.

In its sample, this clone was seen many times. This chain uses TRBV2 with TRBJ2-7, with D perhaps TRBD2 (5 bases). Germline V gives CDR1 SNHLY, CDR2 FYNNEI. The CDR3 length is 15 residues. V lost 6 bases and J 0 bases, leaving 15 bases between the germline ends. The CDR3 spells CASRGGRSNSYEQYF. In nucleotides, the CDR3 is TGTGCCAGCAGGGGCGGGCGTTCCAACTCCTACGAGCAGTACTTC.

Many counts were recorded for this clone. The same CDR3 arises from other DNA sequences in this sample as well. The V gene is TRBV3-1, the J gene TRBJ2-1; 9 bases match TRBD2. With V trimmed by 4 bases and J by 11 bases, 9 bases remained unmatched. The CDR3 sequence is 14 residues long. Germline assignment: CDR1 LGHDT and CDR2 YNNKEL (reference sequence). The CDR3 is CASSRGTSRRQQFF. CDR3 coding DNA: TGTGCCAGCAGCCGCGGGACTAGCAGGAGGCAGCAGTTCTTC.

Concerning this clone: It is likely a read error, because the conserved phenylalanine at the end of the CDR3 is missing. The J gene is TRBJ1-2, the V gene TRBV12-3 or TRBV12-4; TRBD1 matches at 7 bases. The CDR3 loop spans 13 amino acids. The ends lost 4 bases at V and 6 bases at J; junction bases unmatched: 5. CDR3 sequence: CASSSSGQDGYTS. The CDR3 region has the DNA TGTGCCAGCAGTTCCTCCGGACAGGATGGCTACACCTCT.

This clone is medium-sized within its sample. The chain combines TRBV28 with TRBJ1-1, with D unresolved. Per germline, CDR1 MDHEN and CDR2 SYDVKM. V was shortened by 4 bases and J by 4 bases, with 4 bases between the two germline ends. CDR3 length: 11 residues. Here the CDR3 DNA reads TGTGCCAGCAGTTCCCTCACTGAAGCTTTCTTT. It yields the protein CASSSLTEAFF.